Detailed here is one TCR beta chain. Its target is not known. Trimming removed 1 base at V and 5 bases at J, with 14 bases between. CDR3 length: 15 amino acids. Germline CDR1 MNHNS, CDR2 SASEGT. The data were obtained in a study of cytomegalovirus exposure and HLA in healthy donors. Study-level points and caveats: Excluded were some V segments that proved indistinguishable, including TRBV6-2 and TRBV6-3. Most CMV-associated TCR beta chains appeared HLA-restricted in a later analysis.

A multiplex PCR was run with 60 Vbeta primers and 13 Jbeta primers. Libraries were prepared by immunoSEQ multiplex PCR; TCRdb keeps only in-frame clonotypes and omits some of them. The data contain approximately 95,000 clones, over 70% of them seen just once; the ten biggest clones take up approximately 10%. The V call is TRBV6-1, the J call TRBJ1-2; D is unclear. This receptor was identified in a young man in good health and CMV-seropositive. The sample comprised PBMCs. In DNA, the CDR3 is TGTGCCAGCAGTGAAGGTCGGGGATTCAGATATGGCTACACCTTC. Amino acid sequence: CASSEGRGFRYGYTF.